Listed below are T cell receptor beta chains from one sample, sequenced in a study of shared clonotypes between healthy human individuals. Libraries were prepared by immunoSEQ multiplex PCR; TCRdb keeps only in-frame clonotypes and omits some of them. The sample contains 1,500,000 or so clones, 95% to 97% of which appear only once. The sequencing input was naive CD4+ T cells sorted from blood. These receptor sequences come from a man aged 30-40 years in good health. The CDR3 runs from the conserved cysteine through the conserved F or W. D genes are given only for firm matches. Expanded clones are given a class, and other clones once, few, many or no size at all.

v_call: TRBV15; d_call: TRBD2; j_call: TRBJ2-1; clone_size: -; cdr3_aa: CATSRDLGTSYNEQFF; cdr3_nt: TGTGCCACCAGCAGAGATCTGGGGACTAGCTACAATGAGCAGTTCTTC
v_call: TRBV7-2; d_call: -; j_call: TRBJ2-7; clone_size: -; cdr3_aa: CASSIPQGEQYF; cdr3_nt: TGTGCCAGCAGCATTCCACAGGGAGAGCAGTACTTC
v_call: TRBV5-1; d_call: -; j_call: TRBJ2-5; clone_size: once; cdr3_aa: CASSSQLLGFARDTQYF; cdr3_nt: TGCGCCAGCAGCTCCCAACTACTGGGCTTCGCAAGAGACACCCAGTACTTC
v_call: TRBV27; d_call: TRBD1; j_call: TRBJ2-6; clone_size: -; cdr3_aa: CASGGGQGGTGANVLTF; cdr3_nt: TGTGCCAGCGGAGGGGGACAGGGGGGAACTGGGGCCAACGTCCTGACTTTC
v_call: TRBV6-5; d_call: -; j_call: TRBJ2-3; clone_size: -; cdr3_aa: CASSYGDPTDTQYF; cdr3_nt: TGTGCCAGCAGTTACGGGGATCCCACAGATACGCAGTATTTT
v_call: TRBV7-6; d_call: -; j_call: TRBJ1-3; clone_size: -; cdr3_aa: CASSLALASGNTIYF; cdr3_nt: TGTGCCAGCAGCTTAGCTTTGGCCTCTGGAAACACCATATATTTT
v_call: TRBV19; d_call: TRBD2; j_call: TRBJ2-2; clone_size: -; cdr3_aa: CASSVQAGRPRTGELFF; cdr3_nt: TGTGCCAGTAGTGTCCAAGCGGGACGCCCTCGTACCGGGGAGCTGTTTTTT
v_call: TRBV7-9; d_call: TRBD2; j_call: TRBJ2-1; clone_size: -; cdr3_aa: CASRGLAAPVDEQFF; cdr3_nt: TGTGCCAGCAGGGGACTAGCAGCTCCAGTGGATGAGCAGTTCTTC
v_call: TRBV7-3; d_call: -; j_call: TRBJ2-5; clone_size: -; cdr3_aa: CASSRTQGGTQYF; cdr3_nt: TGTGCCAGCAGCCGGACCCAGGGTGGGACCCAGTACTTC
v_call: TRBV4-1; d_call: -; j_call: TRBJ1-1; clone_size: -; cdr3_aa: CASSQHSGGSTEAFF; cdr3_nt: TGCGCCAGCAGCCAACATTCGGGAGGGTCAACTGAAGCTTTCTTT
v_call: TRBV5-1; d_call: TRBD1; j_call: TRBJ2-3; clone_size: -; cdr3_aa: CASSTGGIADTQYF; cdr3_nt: TGCGCCAGCAGTACAGGGGGCATAGCAGATACGCAGTATTTT
v_call: TRBV21-1; d_call: -; j_call: TRBJ2-7; clone_size: -; cdr3_aa: CASSTGIRACSYEQYF; cdr3_nt: TGTGCCAGCAGCACTGGGATCAGGGCTTGCTCCTACGAGCAGTACTTC
v_call: TRBV9; d_call: -; j_call: TRBJ2-1; clone_size: -; cdr3_aa: CASSVGVSGGFGNEQFF; cdr3_nt: TGTGCCAGCAGCGTAGGGGTTAGCGGAGGCTTCGGCAATGAGCAGTTCTTC
v_call: TRBV10-2; d_call: TRBD1; j_call: TRBJ2-1; clone_size: -; cdr3_aa: CASRVDRGRTNEQFF; cdr3_nt: TGCGCCAGCAGAGTGGACAGGGGGCGCACCAATGAGCAGTTCTTC
v_call: TRBV28; d_call: -; j_call: TRBJ1-1; clone_size: -; cdr3_aa: CASGRGVLDTEAFF; cdr3_nt: TGTGCCAGCGGCCGAGGGGTTTTAGATACTGAAGCTTTCTTT
v_call: TRBV27; d_call: -; j_call: TRBJ1-5; clone_size: -; cdr3_aa: CASSLRGFGNQPQHF; cdr3_nt: TGTGCCAGCAGTTTAAGGGGATTCGGCAATCAGCCCCAGCATTTT
v_call: TRBV5-4; d_call: -; j_call: TRBJ1-1; clone_size: -; cdr3_aa: CASSQKGYTEAFF; cdr3_nt: TGTGCCAGCAGCCAGAAAGGGTACACTGAAGCTTTCTTT
v_call: TRBV6-5; d_call: -; j_call: TRBJ1-1; clone_size: -; cdr3_aa: CASSFGAHMNTEAFF; cdr3_nt: TGTGCCAGCAGTTTTGGGGCTCATATGAACACTGAAGCTTTCTTT
v_call: TRBV9; d_call: -; j_call: TRBJ2-2; clone_size: -; cdr3_aa: CASSIQNTGELFF; cdr3_nt: TGTGCCAGCAGCATCCAGAACACCGGGGAGCTGTTTTTT
v_call: TRBV10-3; d_call: -; j_call: TRBJ1-1; clone_size: -; cdr3_aa: CATQQGSGTEAFF; cdr3_nt: TGTGCCACCCAGCAGGGGTCGGGCACTGAAGCTTTCTTT
v_call: TRBV18; d_call: -; j_call: TRBJ1-4; clone_size: -; cdr3_aa: CASSPPGQGWGEKLFF; cdr3_nt: TGTGCCAGCTCACCACCGGGGCAGGGTTGGGGCGAAAAACTGTTTTTT
v_call: TRBV2; d_call: TRBD2; j_call: TRBJ2-1; clone_size: -; cdr3_aa: CASSGTRPPFF; cdr3_nt: TGTGCCAGCAGTGGGACTAGGCCACCGTTCTTC
v_call: TRBV25-1; d_call: -; j_call: TRBJ2-3; clone_size: -; cdr3_aa: CASSEYSGSTDTQYF; cdr3_nt: TGTGCCAGCAGTGAATACAGCGGCAGCACAGATACGCAGTATTTT
v_call: TRBV11-2; d_call: -; j_call: TRBJ2-3; clone_size: -; cdr3_aa: CASSMGLPSTDTQYF; cdr3_nt: TGTGCCAGCAGCATGGGGTTGCCAAGCACAGATACGCAGTATTTT
v_call: TRBV2; d_call: -; j_call: TRBJ2-3; clone_size: -; cdr3_aa: CASTLGGDTQYF; cdr3_nt: TGTGCCAGCACGTTAGGCGGGGATACGCAGTATTTT
v_call: TRBV19; d_call: -; j_call: TRBJ1-2; clone_size: -; cdr3_aa: CASSISLGGGYGYTF; cdr3_nt: TGTGCCAGTAGTATTAGCCTCGGCGGGGGCTATGGCTACACCTTC
v_call: TRBV2; d_call: -; j_call: TRBJ1-5; clone_size: once; cdr3_aa: CASSEYYDTLGPQHF; cdr3_nt: TGTGCCAGCAGTGAATATTATGACACGCTGGGGCCCCAGCATTTT
v_call: TRBV5-1; d_call: TRBD2; j_call: TRBJ2-7; clone_size: -; cdr3_aa: CASSLGGLAGGTYEQYF; cdr3_nt: TGCGCCAGCAGCTTGGGGGGACTAGCGGGAGGAACCTACGAGCAGTACTTC
v_call: TRBV5-1; d_call: TRBD1; j_call: TRBJ2-7; clone_size: once; cdr3_aa: CASSPGTGGEQYF; cdr3_nt: TGCGCCAGCAGCCCCGGGACAGGGGGCGAGCAGTACTTC